These 18 T cell receptor beta chains came from one sample sequenced in a study of blood T cell repertoires in COVID-19 (dated by TCRdb to between 2020 and 2021). Preparation of the library involved the immunoSEQ multiplex PCR assay. Sourced from immuneACCESS, this table was stored by TCRdb with only in-frame sequences that have V and J called. A share of the clones is absent; for the studies checked, an unresolved V gene accounts for under half, and the remainder has no known explanation. This sample holds about 330,000 clones; 83% were observed only once. The top ten clones comprise approximately 1.2% of the sample. The sample comprised peripheral blood. The source is a woman aged 45 to 65 with acute or convalescent COVID-19.

The rearrangement uses TRBV7-8 and TRBJ2-1; TRBD2 matches 8 bases. CDR1 is SGHVS, CDR2 FQNEAQ, per germline. Germline trimming cut 3 bases from V and 7 bases from J; bases unmatched to any gene: 11. This CDR3 is built from 16 residues. This chain's CDR3 is CASSFPTSGTRNEQFF. The DNA of the CDR3 is TGTGCCAGCAGCTTTCCGACCAGCGGGACTAGGAATGAGCAGTTCTTC.

V usage is TRBV4-1 and J usage is TRBJ2-7; D remains unclear. V lost 4 bases and J lost 0, with 13 bases in between. The germline V gene encodes CDR1 MGHRA and CDR2 YSYEKL. The CDR3 is 15 residues long. CDR3 nucleotide sequence: TGCGCCAGCAGCCGACCCGACTCGAGCTCCTACGAGCAGTACTTC. Translated, it gives CASSRPDSSSYEQYF.

This clone appeared a single time. The rearrangement links TRBV29-1 to TRBJ1-2; D remains ambiguous. The CDR3 spans 17 residues. V gave up 2 bases and J gave up 0 bases, with 19 bases separating them. Germline V gives CDR1 SQVTM, CDR2 ANQGSEA. The CDR3 region has the DNA TGCAGCGTTGAAAGTTTTTGGGTGACACCAGCTAACTATGGCTACACCTTC. Amino acids: CSVESFWVTPANYGYTF.

The V gene is TRBV6-5, the J gene TRBJ2-3; 8 positions match TRBD2. V lost 6 bases and J lost 3; bases outside the gene matches: 8. Germline V lookup: CDR1 MNHEY, CDR2 SVGAGI. The CDR3 has 15 residues. CDR3 sequence: CASRGTSAATDTQYF. The CDR3 DNA is TGTGCCAGCAGGGGGACTAGTGCAGCGACAGATACGCAGTATTTT.

This clone has more than one count but fewer than ten. The chain links TRBV6-2 or TRBV6-3 to TRBJ1-5, with D possibly matching TRBD1 (6 bases). V shed 5 bases and J shed 6 bases, with 11 bases lying between them. The germline CDR1 and CDR2 sequences are MNHEY and SVGEGT. The CDR3 sequence is 13 residues long. Here the CDR3 DNA reads TGTGCCAGCAGTAGGGACACAAGTCAGCCCCAGCATTTT. Its translation: CASSRDTSQPQHF.

This clone was counted once. This sequence joins TRBV5-4 and TRBJ2-1; 8 positions agree with TRBD2. The CDR3 contains 15 residues. J was trimmed by 1 base and V by 5 bases; bases with no gene match: 5. Germline V lookup: CDR1 SGHNT, CDR2 YYREEE (reference sequence). The DNA for the CDR3 is TGTGCCAGCAGTCTTAAGCGGGAGTCCTACAATGAGCAGTTCTTC. This sequence encodes CASSLKRESYNEQFF.

This chain joins TRBV19 and TRBJ2-5, with TRBD1 matching over 9 bases. The CDR3 totals 16 residues. V shed 6 bases, J shed 2 bases, and the junction held 10 bases outside the gene matches. The germline V gene has CDR1 LNHDA and CDR2 SQIVND (reference sequence). The CDR3 DNA is TGTGCCAGTAGGTCACAGGGGGCAGCTAGTCAAGAGACCCAGTACTTC. Its translation: CASRSQGAASQETQYF.

This chain uses TRBV9 with TRBJ1-1, with D tentatively TRBD1 (5 bases). The CDR3 has 14 amino acids. CDR1 is SGDLS, CDR2 YYNGEE, per germline. Between the trimmed V and J ends, which lost 5 bases and 3 bases, there was a span of 14 bases. Here the CDR3 reads CASRRGLEDTEAFF. CDR3 coding DNA: TGTGCCAGCAGACGGGGGTTAGAGGACACTGAAGCTTTCTTT.

This rearrangement joins TRBV12-3 or TRBV12-4 to TRBJ1-5, with D possibly being TRBD1 (6 bases). The CDR3 covers 13 residues. V was shortened by 4 bases and J by 5 bases, with 9 bases between the two germline ends. The CDR3 bases are TGTGCCAGCAGTTCTGGGGGCGATCAGCCCCAGCATTTT. Translating gives CASSSGGDQPQHF.

V usage is TRBV18 and J usage is TRBJ1-2; D is unclear. The germline V and J ends were trimmed by 0 bases and 2 bases, with 10 bases remaining between them. The CDR3 contains 15 residues. Germline-derived CDR1 and CDR2 are KGHSH and LQKENI. CDR3: CASSPPVDGNYGYTF. The CDR3 coding sequence is TGTGCCAGCTCACCACCCGTCGACGGGAACTATGGCTACACCTTC.

There are a few counts of this clone. V and J are TRBV7-9 and TRBJ2-1, with 7 bases aligning to TRBD1. Germline V gene data show CDR1 as SEHNR and CDR2 as FQNEAQ (reference sequence). The CDR3 covers 17 residues. V was pared by 4 bases and J by 9 bases, with 18 bases of the junction left unmatched. CDR3 nucleotides: TGTGCCAGCAGCTCAGGGAAAAAGACAGGGACGGTGGGTGAGCAGTTCTTC. It is translated as CASSSGKKTGTVGEQFF.

The chain joins TRBV7-9 to TRBJ1-2, with 10 nucleotides matching TRBD1. The CDR3 is 12 amino acids. After removal of 5 bases from V and 13 bases from J, the junction contained 7 bases not matched to a gene. From germline, CDR1 is SEHNR and CDR2 FQNEAQ (reference sequence). CDR3 coding DNA: TGTGCCAGCAGCCACGGGGACAGGGGATCCACCTTC. It translates to CASSHGDRGSTF.

This clone was seen a few times. This chain connects TRBV19 to TRBJ1-3; the D gene is possibly TRBD1 (6 bases). Trimming cost V 4 bases and J 2 bases, with 6 bases left between them. Per germline, CDR1 LNHDA and CDR2 SQIVND (reference sequence). This CDR3 is 13 amino acids long. In DNA form, the CDR3 reads TGTGCCAGTAGTACAGGGGCTGGAAACACCATATATTTT. Translated, it gives CASSTGAGNTIYF.

This clone was detected a few times. The chain carries TRBV4-3 and TRBJ2-7; 8 bases match TRBD1. Germline CDR1 and CDR2: LGHNA and YSLEER. The CDR3 is 14 residues long. The V and J ends lost 4 bases and 2 bases, in that order; junction bases with no gene match: 4. CDR3 protein: CASSPGTGAYEQYF. CDR3 DNA sequence: TGCGCCAGCAGCCCCGGGACAGGCGCCTACGAGCAGTACTTC.

This chain uses TRBV5-1 with TRBJ2-6, with 7 nucleotides matching TRBD1. The germline V gene has CDR1 SGHRS and CDR2 YFSETQ. The CDR3 is 17 residues long. Trimming took 3 bases from V and 0 from J; bases not matched to a gene: 6. The CDR3 spells CASSYRTGASGANVLTF. CDR3 nucleotides: TGCGCCAGCAGCTACCGGACAGGCGCCTCTGGGGCCAACGTCCTGACTTTC.

The V call is TRBV6-1, the J call TRBJ1-1, with 9 positions matching TRBD1. Germline CDR1 and CDR2: MNHNS and SASEGT. V lost 2 bases and J lost 4; bases outside the gene matches: 2. The CDR3 length is 14 residues. The CDR3 sequence: CASSENRGPTEAFF. DNA for the CDR3: TGTGCCAGCAGTGAAAACAGGGGGCCCACTGAAGCTTTCTTT.

The chain is built from TRBV6-5 and TRBJ1-4; the D gene is possibly TRBD1 (5 bases). The CDR3 runs 11 residues. Trimming left V 4 bases short and J 10 bases short, with 7 bases between. Germline V CDR1 and CDR2: MNHEY, SVGAGI. CDR3: CASSWQGKLFF. In DNA, the CDR3 is TGTGCCAGCAGTTGGCAGGGAAAACTGTTTTTT.

The chain uses TRBV2 and TRBJ2-7; D is unresolved. The CDR3 extends over 12 amino acids. Trimming took 6 bases from V and 0 from J, leaving 6 bases between them. CDR1 is SNHLY, CDR2 FYNNEI, per germline. The CDR3, as DNA: TGTGCCAGCAGCCCTAACTCCTACGAGCAGTACTTC. Amino acid sequence: CASSPNSYEQYF.